The clone carrying this TCR beta chain was observed a few times. Its antigen is as yet unknown. Making the TCR beta libraries involved quantitative 5'-RACE with molecular barcodes. TCRdb itself ran the 5' RACE reads through MiXCR, one entry per CDR3 protein. The repertoire consists of some 450,000 distinct CDR3 sequences, with roughly 18% occurring once and the leading ten covering 1%. The data were taken from a study of CD8 T cells in ankylosing spondylitis. Study conclusions and caveats: Before this, some motif variants had been reported in reactive arthritis synovial fluid and blood. Enrichment of disease-linked clones was reportedly significant in matched ankylosing spondylitis synovial fluid. It appeared that ankylosing spondylitis blood was characterized by a TCR beta motif of under ten highly homologous variants.

From germline, CDR1 is SGHRS and CDR2 YFSETQ. Unmatched junction bases numbered 0, after V lost 3 bases and J lost 0 bases. CDR3 length: 13 residues. Sequenced: blood, either unsorted or a sorted T cell fraction (not recorded which). The sequence derives from a male donor with ankylosing spondylitis. The chain is built from TRBV5-1 and TRBJ2-7; the match to TRBD2 covers 7 bases. CDR3 protein: CASSWGGSYEQYF. CDR3 nucleotides: TGCGCCAGCAGCTGGGGGGGCTCCTACGAGCAGTACTTC.